This record covers a single T cell receptor (beta chain). The CDR3 length is 13 residues. From germline, CDR1 is LNHDA and CDR2 SQIVND (reference sequence). V lost 6 bases and J lost 2, with 9 bases in between. The data derive from a study of blood T cell repertoires in COVID-19. The wider study: Sites in the United States, Italy and Spain provided acute and convalescent COVID-19 samples.

TCRdb's table, derived via immunoSEQ multiplex PCR, lists solely in-frame clones and lacks some. Of under 170,000 clones in the sample, 80% to 90% were seen once. The V call is TRBV19, the J call TRBJ2-3; tentatively, D is TRBD2 (5 bases). The clonotype originates from an older man with acute or convalescent COVID-19. Sequenced sample: peripheral blood. The CDR3 region is CASSRDPTDTQYF. DNA for the CDR3: TGTGCCAGTAGCCGGGATCCCACAGATACGCAGTATTTT.